A selection of T cell receptor beta chains follows, all from one sample in a study of T cell changes during pregnancy in multiple sclerosis. Repertoires were generated with immunoSEQ multiplex PCR, while TCRdb's copy carries only in-frame clones and drops some. The table includes roughly 52,000 clones, approximately 92% detected once. This specimen consisted of CD4+ T cells from peripheral blood mononuclear cells, obtained in the third trimester of pregnancy. The receptors derive from a female donor with multiple sclerosis, enrolled in a pregnancy study. CDR3s include the opening cysteine and the closing phenylalanine or tryptophan. Fields, in order: V gene, D gene, clone size, J gene, CDR3 protein, CDR3 DNA. The D gene is left open where the match is weak. The size entry is marked missing in some rows and otherwise reads once, few, many or a size class.

v_gene: TRBV2
d_gene: TRBD1
abundance: NA
j_gene: TRBJ1-1
CDR3aa: CASSEQGVGTEAFF
CDR3nt: TGTGCCAGCAGTGAACAGGGGGTCGGAACTGAAGCTTTCTTT

v_gene: TRBV27
d_gene: TRBD1
abundance: NA
j_gene: TRBJ2-2
CDR3aa: CASSLGTGGGGELFF
CDR3nt: TGTGCCAGCAGTTTAGGGACAGGGGGAGGCGGGGAGCTGTTTTTT

v_gene: TRBV28
d_gene: TRBD2
abundance: NA
j_gene: TRBJ2-5
CDR3aa: CATAGTSGTLETQYF
CDR3nt: TGTGCCACCGCAGGGACTAGCGGGACTCTAGAGACCCAGTACTTC

v_gene: TRBV6-5
d_gene: TRBD1
abundance: NA
j_gene: TRBJ2-7
CDR3aa: CASSYGTGGYEQYF
CDR3nt: TGTGCCAGCAGTTACGGGACAGGGGGCTACGAGCAGTACTTC

v_gene: TRBV27
d_gene: TRBD1
abundance: NA
j_gene: TRBJ1-1
CDR3aa: CASSLRGTGVAAFF
CDR3nt: TGTGCCAGCAGTTTAAGAGGGACAGGGGTGGCAGCTTTCTTT

v_gene: TRBV2
d_gene: TRBD2
abundance: NA
j_gene: TRBJ2-1
CDR3aa: CASRREIEQFF
CDR3nt: TGTGCCAGCAGGCGGGAGATTGAGCAGTTCTTC

v_gene: TRBV7-6
d_gene: NA
abundance: NA
j_gene: TRBJ2-5
CDR3aa: CASSRSGLGETQYF
CDR3nt: TGTGCCAGCAGCAGATCGGGACTGGGTGAGACCCAGTACTTC

v_gene: TRBV25-1
d_gene: NA
abundance: NA
j_gene: TRBJ1-2
CDR3aa: CASSDLYGYTF
CDR3nt: TGTGCCAGCAGTGACCTCTATGGCTACACCTTC

v_gene: TRBV5-6
d_gene: TRBD1
abundance: NA
j_gene: TRBJ2-3
CDR3aa: CASSRQGADTQYF
CDR3nt: TGTGCCAGCAGTCGACAGGGCGCAGATACGCAGTATTTT

v_gene: TRBV7-9
d_gene: NA
abundance: NA
j_gene: TRBJ1-1
CDR3aa: CASSRDSNTEAFF
CDR3nt: TGTGCCAGCAGCCGAGACTCGAACACTGAAGCTTTCTTT

v_gene: TRBV5-5
d_gene: TRBD1
abundance: few
j_gene: TRBJ2-1
CDR3aa: CASSFVTGTGSYEQFF
CDR3nt: TGTGCCAGCAGCTTCGTAACGGGGACAGGGAGCTATGAGCAGTTCTTC

v_gene: TRBV10-3
d_gene: NA
abundance: NA
j_gene: TRBJ1-2
CDR3aa: CAISPSPAALANYGYTF
CDR3nt: TGTGCCATCAGTCCTTCTCCAGCGGCGCTAGCTAACTATGGCTACACCTTC

v_gene: TRBV5-4
d_gene: NA
abundance: NA
j_gene: TRBJ2-1
CDR3aa: CASSLGTANEQFF
CDR3nt: TGTGCCAGCAGCTTGGGGACAGCTAATGAGCAGTTCTTC